The T cell receptor beta chain described here comes from a study of beta chain features in type 1 diabetes (dated by TCRdb to between 2018 and 2020). Looking at the study overall: Patients and healthy donors did not differ in mean age, gender distribution, total cell number or subset yield. Across all samples, about 110 million sorted cells were examined, and cell number per subset correlated strongly with RNA yield. In the study, recently diagnosed type 1 diabetes patients and matched healthy donors were compared on the TCRB repertoires of their sorted circulating CD4+ T cell subsets. Regulatory and stem cell-like memory subsets were isolated from only 8 patients and roughly 8 healthy donors, whereas naive and central memory subsets came from all 28 donors. Here is what the overall study found, with its caveats: Because cDNA was sequenced instead of genomic DNA, activated cells with high expression could be over-represented, although the groups did not differ in activation or CD3 levels. Type 1 diabetes patients showed a moderate but significant shortening of TCRB CDR3 length in all four CD4+ subsets. Patients with type 1 diabetes made fewer insertions and deleted more nucleotides at VDJ recombination sites, implying thymic rearrangement abnormalities. HLA sub-analyses involved small numbers of individuals, so any influence of HLA type on TCRB rearrangement remained unresolved. Shorter templates might have been favored by PCR, but patient and control samples were amplified and corrected together, so both groups would have been affected equally by any skew. Naive, central memory and regulatory TCRB repertoires appeared to be more alike among patients than among healthy donors.

The High Capacity cDNA Reverse Transcription Kit was used to reverse transcribe all of the isolated RNA, meaning that expressed TCRB transcripts were what got sequenced. Naive, central memory and regulatory T cell samples underwent deep immunoSEQ sequencing, averaging approximately 3.3 million total reads per sample. Sorted cells were lysed in RLT buffer, and RNA was extracted using DNase-treated RNeasy Micro or Mini kits according to cell number. To prevent cross-contamination, each cell subset was processed individually, whereas patient and healthy donor samples were processed jointly. The immunoSEQ multiplex PCR was used to amplify TCRB sequences from cDNA, yielding 87-bp fragments that span the CDR3 region. The amplicons were sequenced using the Illumina HiSeq platform. In the authors' own workflow: Synthetic template baselines were used to correct PCR bias computationally, reads within Hamming distance 2 were collapsed together, and singletons that could not be merged were discarded. By aligning reads against IMGT, V, D and J genes, CDR3 length, and insertions or deletions at six rearrangement sites were assigned. Clonotype counts were normalized to sorted cell number within each subset before computing true diversity and Gini coefficients with the tcR R package. The overlap coefficient, calculated on TCRB nucleotide sequences, was used to measure repertoire sharing. TCRdb took over this immuneACCESS table, retaining in-frame rearrangements with V and J assigned. Such tables are incomplete; in checked studies, under half of the missing clones stem from an unresolved V gene, and the remainder is unexplained. V and J calls and clone size come straight from that table; D and trimming were deduced from the DNA. Within this sample are under 250,000 clones, with roughly a tenth of them counted one time only. Roughly 1.4% of the sample is held by the ten biggest clonotypes.

Trimming costs V 5 bases and J 0 bases, and their ends lie 13 bases apart. CDR1 GTSNPN and CDR2 SVGIG were looked up in the germline V gene (reference sequence). The CDR3 holds 14 amino acids from the cysteine to the phenylalanine. Of the read, only the CDR3 DNA is kept; its 42 bases are in frame from base 1. A single peripheral blood draw of approximately 120 mL on average was collected from each donor into heparinised tubes. A BD FACSAria II was used to sort naive, central memory, regulatory and stem cell-like memory CD4+ T cells with a panel that included CD45RO, CCR7, CD25, CD127, CD95 and CD27. A purity above 95% was achieved for all sorted populations. Right away, PBMCs were isolated by Lymphoprep density gradient centrifugation and were stained directly, with no culture step. So that batch effects would be minimized, each experiment stained and sorted samples in pairs, pairing one healthy donor with one patient.

This clone has a handful of counts. What this receptor recognizes is not known. One base away there is no much larger clone; base qualities are not given. The material sequenced was central memory CD4+ T cells from blood. The chain joins TRBV30 to TRBJ1-2, with no D gene named confidently. The origin of this receptor is a man aged 18 to 29 in good health. This receptor carries the CDR3 CAWGEVPANYGYTF. The nucleotides are TGTGCCTGGGGGGAGGTTCCCGCTAACTATGGCTACACCTTC.